Detailed here is one T cell receptor beta chain. V trimming: 0 bases; J trimming: 3 bases; junction bases outside the gene matches: 6. CDR1 ENHRY and CDR2 SYGVKD come from the germline V gene. The CDR3 has 16 amino acids. These data come from a study of cytomegalovirus exposure and HLA in healthy donors. A multiplex PCR was run with 60 Vbeta primers and 13 Jbeta primers. Libraries were prepared by immunoSEQ multiplex PCR; TCRdb keeps only in-frame clonotypes and omits some of them. The sample has about 160,000 clones, roughly 77% seen once. Sequencing used PBMCs. The chain joins TRBV10-3 to TRBJ2-5; TRBD2 agrees at 8 bases. This clonotype was obtained from a woman younger than 30 in good health and CMV-seronegative. This chain's CDR3 is CAISESVGTRKETQYF. The CDR3 DNA follows: TGTGCCATCAGTGAGTCGGTGGGGACTAGAAAAGAGACCCAGTACTTC.